The 23 T cell receptor beta chains below were found in one sample sequenced in a study of OX40 agonist ivuxolimab in advanced cancers. Assay used: immunoSEQ multiplex PCR; TCRdb lists only in-frame clones, some missing. The profile shows tens of thousands of clones, 89% of them singletons. The sequences come from CD4+ or CD8+ T cells sorted from blood, collected in a trial of the OX40 agonist ivuxolimab. These receptors were taken from an adult with an advanced solid tumor such as melanoma, head and neck, liver or kidney cancer.

The chain has TRBV2 and TRBJ2-1; D gene unclear. In germline, CDR1 is SNHLY, CDR2 FYNNEI. The CDR3 has 13 residues. V lost 8 bases and J lost 2, with 10 bases in between. Here the CDR3 reads CASEPVAYNEQFF. The CDR3 DNA is TGTGCCAGCGAGCCCGTGGCCTACAATGAGCAGTTCTTC.

This clone has just one count. The V gene is TRBV6-5, the J gene TRBJ2-1; D possibly uses TRBD1 or TRBD2 (5 bases each). Trimming left V 6 bases short and J 8 bases short, with 14 bases between. Germline loops: CDR1 MNHEY, CDR2 SVGAGI. The CDR3 is 13 amino acids. The CDR3 loop is CASRGTQADEQFF. The CDR3 DNA reads as TGTGCCAGCAGGGGGACCCAAGCGGATGAGCAGTTCTTC.

The CDR3 loop reads CASSWTGGNTEAFF. The DNA of the CDR3 is TGTGCCAGCAGCTGGACAGGGGGGAACACTGAAGCTTTCTTT. The chain carries TRBV11-2 and TRBJ1-1; 10 nucleotides match TRBD1. V lost 4 bases and J lost 1; bases outside the gene matches: 0. Germline V gene data show CDR1 as SGHAT and CDR2 as FQNNGV. The CDR3 totals 14 residues.

A word on this clone: The same CDR3 can be traced to other DNA sequences in this sample. The V and J genes are TRBV19 and TRBJ2-1, with TRBD2 identical over 8 bases. The CDR3 has 14 amino acids. The germline CDR1 and CDR2 sequences are LNHDA and SQIVND (reference sequence). V lost 5 bases to trimming and J lost 3 bases; unmatched junction nucleotides: 3. As DNA, the CDR3 is TGTGCCAGTAGTGCCGGGGGGGACTACAATGAGCAGTTCTTC. Translating it yields CASSAGGDYNEQFF. The whole variable domain, filled in from reference TRBV19 and TRBJ2-1, reads DGGITQSPKYLFRKEGQNVTLSCEQNLNHDAMYWYRQDPGQGLRLIYYSQIVNDFQKGDIAEGYSVSREKKESFPLTVTSAQKNPTAFYLCASSAGGDYNEQFFGPGTRLTVL.

This chain connects TRBV9 to TRBJ2-6, with D possibly matching TRBD1 (5 bases). Germline V gene data show CDR1 as SGDLS and CDR2 as YYNGEE. Deletions cut 4 bases from V and 2 bases from J, with 10 bases between. This CDR3 has 15 amino acids. This CDR3 reads CASSPQGTGANVLTF. As DNA, the CDR3 is TGTGCCAGCAGCCCTCAGGGTACTGGGGCCAACGTCCTGACTTTC.

This rearrangement joins TRBV5-4 to TRBJ1-6; 8 nucleotides line up with TRBD1. The junction had 11 bases not matched to a gene; V was cut back by 4 bases and J by 8 bases. The germline gives CDR1 SGHNT, CDR2 YYREEE (reference sequence). The CDR3 has 16 amino acids. CDR3 sequence (DNA): TGTGCCAGCAGCATCTCCCCAGGGGGCACTTATTCACCCCTCCACTTT. Its translation is CASSISPGGTYSPLHF.

The V call is TRBV15, the J call TRBJ1-1; D gene unclear. The CDR3 spans 13 residues. Germline CDR1 and CDR2: LNHNV and YYDKDF (reference sequence). Trimming removed 11 bases from V and 1 base from J, with 14 bases in between. The CDR3 bases are TGTGCCTCGACTGCTGTGCGGAACACTGAAGCTTTCTTT. This encodes CASTAVRNTEAFF.

V is TRBV11-2 and J is TRBJ2-1; TRBD2 matches 8 bases. V lost 1 base and J lost 2; bases outside the gene matches: 7. The CDR3 runs 17 residues. Germline values: CDR1 SGHAT, CDR2 FQNNGV. Here the CDR3 reads CASSLVPAGDPYNEQFF. The CDR3 bases are TGTGCCAGCAGCTTAGTTCCAGCGGGGGACCCCTACAATGAGCAGTTCTTC.

The rearrangement uses TRBV7-6 and TRBJ2-7, with 10 bases that match TRBD1. The CDR3 length is 17 residues. V was pared by 4 bases and J by 3 bases, with 12 bases of the junction left unmatched. CDR1 is SGHVS, CDR2 FNYEAQ, per germline. The CDR3: CASSSGPTGGGVYEQYF. The CDR3, as DNA: TGTGCCAGCAGCTCCGGACCGACAGGGGGCGGCGTCTACGAGCAGTACTTC.

This clone came up a few times. V usage is TRBV7-9 and J usage is TRBJ1-5; the D is unclear. Germline V lookup: CDR1 SEHNR, CDR2 FQNEAQ (reference sequence). Trimming took 1 base from V and 4 from J, leaving 14 bases between them. The CDR3 sequence is 16 residues long. The CDR3 is CASSLEGKEGNQPQHF. Here the CDR3 DNA reads TGTGCCAGCAGCTTAGAAGGCAAGGAGGGAAATCAGCCCCAGCATTTT.

This clone was recorded only once. The rearrangement joins TRBV7-9 to TRBJ2-7; 8 bases fit TRBD1. V was clipped by 1 base and J by 4 bases; unmatched bases: 6. Germline V lookup: CDR1 SEHNR, CDR2 FQNEAQ (reference sequence). This CDR3 comprises 15 residues. Written as DNA, the CDR3 is TGTGCCAGCAGCTTAGAAGGCGGGGACAGGTACGAGCAGTACTTC. It yields the protein CASSLEGGDRYEQYF.

The table lists this clone with a few counts. The junction differs from germline at one of its ends, possibly a read error. The chain recombines TRBV11-2 with TRBJ1-1, with unresolved D. CDR1 and CDR2 (germline): SGHAT, FQNNGV. This CDR3 has 17 amino acids. As DNA, the CDR3 is TGTGCCAGCAGATTAGGAGGATTGTATGAACGGAACACTGAAGCTTTCTTT. Encoded protein: CASRLGGLYERNTEAFF.

The chain joins TRBV19 to TRBJ1-2; 10 nucleotides line up with TRBD1. This CDR3 contains 18 residues. V lost 3 bases and J lost 0; bases outside the gene matches: 10. The V gene's germline CDR1 is LNHDA and CDR2 SQIVND (reference sequence). CDR3 coding DNA: TGTGCCAGTAGTATTGATGGGGACAGGGGTTTATCTAACTATGGCTACACCTTC. This translates into CASSIDGDRGLSNYGYTF.

This clone was counted between two and nine times. V gene TRBV10-2 combines with J gene TRBJ2-7; D uncertain. Trimming stripped 0 bases from V and 7 bases from J, with 4 bases between. Germline CDR1 reads WSHSY; CDR2 reads SAAADI. There are 11 residues in the CDR3. The CDR3 region has the DNA TGCGCCAGCAGTGAGTCCGCGGAGCAGTACTTC. Protein sequence: CASSESAEQYF.

This rearrangement joins TRBV9 to TRBJ2-7; TRBD1 might be the D (5 bases). The germline V gene encodes CDR1 SGDLS and CDR2 YYNGEE. This CDR3 has 14 residues. V was trimmed by 3 bases and J by 6 bases, leaving 16 bases between them. Here the CDR3 DNA reads TGTGCCAGCAGCGAGGCAGGGTTATATGGCGAGCAGTACTTC. Its protein product is CASSEAGLYGEQYF.

In DNA, the CDR3 is TGCAGCGTTGATCAATACAATGAGCAGTTCTTC. Amino acids: CSVDQYNEQFF. The chain links TRBV29-1 to TRBJ2-1; D uncertain. From germline, CDR1 is SQVTM and CDR2 ANQGSEA. V gave up 3 bases and J gave up 4 bases, with 4 bases separating them. CDR3 length: 11 amino acids.

CDR3 in amino acids: CASSFTALDYNEQFF. CDR3 nucleotide sequence: TGCGCCAGCAGCTTCACAGCACTAGACTACAATGAGCAGTTCTTC. The chain joins TRBV4-1 to TRBJ2-1, with a possible D match to TRBD2 (5 bases). V gave up 5 bases and J gave up 3 bases, with 14 bases separating them. Germline CDR1 is MGHRA and CDR2 is YSYEKL. The CDR3 has 15 residues.

This chain joins TRBV28 and TRBJ1-2; D unclear. The CDR3 sequence is 16 residues long. Trimming left V 2 bases short and J 0 bases short, with 13 bases between. Germline V gene data show CDR1 as MDHEN and CDR2 as SYDVKM. The CDR3, as DNA: TGTGCCAGCAGTTTACACCCGGGAGCCGCTAACTATGGCTACACCTTC. This encodes CASSLHPGAANYGYTF.

The chain uses TRBV27 and TRBJ2-7; 8 bases agree with TRBD1. This CDR3 is 15 amino acids long. Germline V gives CDR1 MNHEY, CDR2 SMNVEV (reference sequence). V lost 8 bases, J lost 5 bases, and 14 bases stayed unmatched. The CDR3 sequence: CASRALGTGGHEQYF. The CDR3 DNA reads TGTGCCAGCCGTGCCCTCGGGACAGGTGGCCACGAGCAGTACTTC.

The chain couples TRBV5-8 to TRBJ2-1, with D possibly TRBD2 on 5 matching bases. Germline V gene lookup returns CDR1 SGHTS and CDR2 YDEGEE. V shed 1 base and J shed 6 bases, with 11 bases lying between them. The CDR3 is made up of 14 amino acids. The CDR3 loop is CASSLLMGSNEQFF. CDR3 bases: TGTGCCAGCAGCTTGCTTATGGGGAGCAATGAGCAGTTCTTC.

The chain employs TRBV7-2 and TRBJ2-6, with D unclear. In germline, CDR1 is SGHTA, CDR2 FQGNSA. This CDR3 is built from 16 residues. Between the trimmed V and J ends, which lost 3 bases and 0 bases, there was a span of 9 bases. The CDR3 sequence: CASSFETLSGANVLTF. Here the CDR3 DNA reads TGTGCCAGCAGCTTCGAAACACTCTCTGGGGCCAACGTCCTGACTTTC.

The V and J genes are TRBV18 and TRBJ2-5; possibly TRBD1 for D (6 bases). This CDR3 contains 14 residues. Between the trimmed V and J ends, which lost 6 bases and 2 bases, there was a span of 13 bases. The germline V gene encodes CDR1 KGHSH and CDR2 LQKENI. The DNA for the CDR3 is TGTGCCAGCTCGCCCACGGACAGTCAAGAGACCCAGTACTTC. It encodes CASSPTDSQETQYF.

The V gene is TRBV19, the J gene TRBJ1-3; D gene unclear. V shed 0 bases and J shed 0 bases, with 6 bases lying between them. The CDR3 is 15 amino acids. Germline V gene data show CDR1 as LNHDA and CDR2 as SQIVND (reference sequence). For the CDR3, the DNA is TGTGCCAGTAGTATAGAACCAGACTCTGGAAACACCATATATTTT. Amino acids: CASSIEPDSGNTIYF.